This T cell receptor beta chain was identified during a study of CD8 T cells in ankylosing spondylitis. TCRdb redid the calling of the 5' RACE reads with MiXCR, one entry per CDR3 protein. In the table there are about 700,000 distinct CDR3 sequences, roughly 20% of which are singletons. CDR1 is DFQATT and CDR2 is SNEGSKA in the germline V gene (reference sequence). The CDR3 covers 13 residues. Deletions cut 5 bases from V and 4 bases from J, with 14 bases between. Study-wide results and limits: Relatively rare in peripheral blood, disease-linked clones were also CD8+. Earlier authors reported some of these motif variants in reactive arthritis synovial fluid and blood. A TCR beta motif of several highly homologous variants seemed to mark ankylosing spondylitis blood.

On this clonotype: Its cognate antigen is unknown.

Input material: blood, either unsorted or a sorted T cell fraction (not recorded which). The V call is TRBV20-1, the J call TRBJ1-1; D ambiguous. The TCR sequence derives from a male donor with ankylosing spondylitis. DNA for the CDR3: TGCAGTGCTCCCCCCCCGGGTCGCACTGAAGCTTTCTTT. This codes for CSAPPPGRTEAFF.